This TCR beta chain was identified during a study of T cell repertoires in cytomegalovirus infection. Study background: Well-studied HLA-B-restricted CMV epitopes were used in the study alongside recently identified HLA-C-restricted ones.

The CDR3 length is 15 residues. Germline V gene sequence: CDR1 SGHTA, CDR2 FQGNSA. The V and J ends lost 5 bases and 3 bases respectively, with 17 bases between them. This clonotype was counted only a few times. What it binds is not known. TCRdb recomputed calls from the reads with MiXCR, one row per CDR3 protein. The sample shows approximately 390,000 distinct CDR3 sequences, about 34% of them seen only once. Sequences were derived from cultured PBMCs, sampled from culture after CMV antigen stimulation. The chain recombines TRBV7-2 with TRBJ2-7, with D tentatively TRBD2 (6 bases). The clonotype comes from a human donor in good health (CMV status not recorded). Some clones in this sample may be carry-over from other donors' samples. The chain's CDR3 is CASSPRRGGGYEQYF. The CDR3 DNA reads TGTGCCAGCAGCCCAAGGCGGGGTGGGGGCTACGAGCAGTACTTC.